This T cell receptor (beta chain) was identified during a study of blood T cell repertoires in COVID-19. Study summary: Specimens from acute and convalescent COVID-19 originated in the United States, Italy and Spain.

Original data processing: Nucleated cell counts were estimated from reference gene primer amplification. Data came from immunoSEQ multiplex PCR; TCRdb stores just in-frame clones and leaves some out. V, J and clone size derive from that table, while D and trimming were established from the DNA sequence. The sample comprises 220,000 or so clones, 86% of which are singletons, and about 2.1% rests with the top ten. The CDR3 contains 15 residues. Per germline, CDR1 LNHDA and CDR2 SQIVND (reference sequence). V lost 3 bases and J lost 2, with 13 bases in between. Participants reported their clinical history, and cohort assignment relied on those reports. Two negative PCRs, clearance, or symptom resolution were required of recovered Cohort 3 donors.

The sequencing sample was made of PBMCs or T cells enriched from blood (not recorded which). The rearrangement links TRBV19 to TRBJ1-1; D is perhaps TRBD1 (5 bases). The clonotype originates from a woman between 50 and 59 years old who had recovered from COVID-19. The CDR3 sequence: CASSMGPQTNTEAFF. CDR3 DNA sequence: TGTGCCAGTAGTATGGGGCCGCAAACTAACACTGAAGCTTTCTTT.